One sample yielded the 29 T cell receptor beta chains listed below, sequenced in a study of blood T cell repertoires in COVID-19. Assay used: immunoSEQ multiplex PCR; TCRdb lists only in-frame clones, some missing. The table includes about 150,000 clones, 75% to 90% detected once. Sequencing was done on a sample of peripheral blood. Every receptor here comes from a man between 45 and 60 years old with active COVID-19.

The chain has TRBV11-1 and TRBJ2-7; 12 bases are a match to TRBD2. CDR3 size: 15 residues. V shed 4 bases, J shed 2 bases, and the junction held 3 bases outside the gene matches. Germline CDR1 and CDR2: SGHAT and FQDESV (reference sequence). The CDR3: CASSSTSGGTYEQYF. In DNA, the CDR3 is TGTGCCAGCAGCTCGACTAGCGGGGGAACCTACGAGCAGTACTTC.

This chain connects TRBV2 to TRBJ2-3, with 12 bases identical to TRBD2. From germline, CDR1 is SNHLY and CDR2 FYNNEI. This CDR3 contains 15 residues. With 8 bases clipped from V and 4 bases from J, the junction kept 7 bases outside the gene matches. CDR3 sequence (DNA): TGTGCCAGCCAATCACTAGCGGGGGGTTCAGATACGCAGTATTTT. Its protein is CASQSLAGGSDTQYF.

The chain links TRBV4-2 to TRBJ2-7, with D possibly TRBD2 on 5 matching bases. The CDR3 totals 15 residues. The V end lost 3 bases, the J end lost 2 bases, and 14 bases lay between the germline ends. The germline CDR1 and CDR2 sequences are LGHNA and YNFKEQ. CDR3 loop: CASSQELHGAYEQYF. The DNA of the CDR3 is TGTGCCAGCAGCCAGGAACTTCACGGGGCCTACGAGCAGTACTTC.

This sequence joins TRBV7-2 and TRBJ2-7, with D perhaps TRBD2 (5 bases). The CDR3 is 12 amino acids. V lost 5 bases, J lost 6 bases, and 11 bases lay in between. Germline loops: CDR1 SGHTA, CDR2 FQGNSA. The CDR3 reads CASSMDWFEQYF. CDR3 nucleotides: TGTGCCAGCAGCATGGACTGGTTCGAGCAGTACTTC.

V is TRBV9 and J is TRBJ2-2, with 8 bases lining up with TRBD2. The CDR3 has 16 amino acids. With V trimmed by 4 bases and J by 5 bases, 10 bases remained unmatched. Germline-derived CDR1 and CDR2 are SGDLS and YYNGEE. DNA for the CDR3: TGTGCCAGCAGCCTTTTAAGCGGGGGCAATACCGGGGAGCTGTTTTTT. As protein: CASSLLSGGNTGELFF.

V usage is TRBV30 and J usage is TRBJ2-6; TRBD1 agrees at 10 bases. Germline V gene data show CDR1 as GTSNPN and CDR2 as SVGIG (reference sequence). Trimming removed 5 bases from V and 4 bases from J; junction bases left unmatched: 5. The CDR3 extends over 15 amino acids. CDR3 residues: CAWQGTGAGANVLTF. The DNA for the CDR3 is TGTGCCTGGCAAGGGACAGGGGCCGGGGCCAACGTCCTGACTTTC.

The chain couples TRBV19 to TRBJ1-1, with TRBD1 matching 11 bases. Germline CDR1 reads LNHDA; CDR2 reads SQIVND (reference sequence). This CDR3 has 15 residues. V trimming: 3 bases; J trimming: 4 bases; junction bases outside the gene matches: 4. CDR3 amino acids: CASSIGTGGVTEAFF. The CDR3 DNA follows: TGTGCCAGTAGTATCGGGACAGGGGGAGTCACTGAAGCTTTCTTT. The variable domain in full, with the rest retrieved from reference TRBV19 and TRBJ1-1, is DGGITQSPKYLFRKEGQNVTLSCEQNLNHDAMYWYRQDPGQGLRLIYYSQIVNDFQKGDIAEGYSVSREKKESFPLTVTSAQKNPTAFYLCASSIGTGGVTEAFFGQGTRLTVV.

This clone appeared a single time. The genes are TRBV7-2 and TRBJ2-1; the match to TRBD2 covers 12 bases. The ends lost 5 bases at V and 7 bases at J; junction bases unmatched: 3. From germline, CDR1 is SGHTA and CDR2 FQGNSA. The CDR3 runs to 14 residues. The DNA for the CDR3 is TGTGCCAGCAGCAGGACTAGCGGGGTGAATGAGCAGTTCTTC. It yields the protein CASSRTSGVNEQFF.

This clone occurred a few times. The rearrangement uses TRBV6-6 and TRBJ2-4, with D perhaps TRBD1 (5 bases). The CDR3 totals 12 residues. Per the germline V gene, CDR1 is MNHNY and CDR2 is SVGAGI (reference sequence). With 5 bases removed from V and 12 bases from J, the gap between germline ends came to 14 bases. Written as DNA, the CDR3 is TGTGCCAGCAGTCCCGTTCTAGGACATCAGTACTTC. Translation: CASSPVLGHQYF.

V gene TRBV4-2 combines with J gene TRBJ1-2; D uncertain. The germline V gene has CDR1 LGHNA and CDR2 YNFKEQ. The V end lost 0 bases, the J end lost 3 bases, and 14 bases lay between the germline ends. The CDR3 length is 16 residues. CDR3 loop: CASSQDVQERDYGYTF. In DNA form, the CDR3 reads TGTGCCAGCAGCCAAGATGTGCAGGAGAGGGACTATGGCTACACCTTC.

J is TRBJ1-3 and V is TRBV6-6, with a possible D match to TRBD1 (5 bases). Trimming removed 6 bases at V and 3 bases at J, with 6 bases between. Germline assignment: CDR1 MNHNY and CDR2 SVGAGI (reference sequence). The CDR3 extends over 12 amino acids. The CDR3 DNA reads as TGTGCCAGCAGCGACAGTGGAAACACCATATATTTT. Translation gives CASSDSGNTIYF.

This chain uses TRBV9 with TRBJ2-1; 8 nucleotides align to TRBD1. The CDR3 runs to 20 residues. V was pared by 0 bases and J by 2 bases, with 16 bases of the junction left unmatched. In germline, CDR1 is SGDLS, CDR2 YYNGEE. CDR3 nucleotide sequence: TGTGCCAGCAGCGTAGTCCCTCAGGACAGGGCCGATAGCCCCTACAATGAGCAGTTCTTC. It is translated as CASSVVPQDRADSPYNEQFF. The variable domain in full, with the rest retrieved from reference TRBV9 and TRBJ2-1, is DSGVTQTPKHLITATGQRVTLRCSPRSGDLSVYWYQQSLDQGLQFLIQYYNGEERAKGNILERFSAQQFPDLHSELNLSSLELGDSALYFCASSVVPQDRADSPYNEQFFGPGTRLTVL.

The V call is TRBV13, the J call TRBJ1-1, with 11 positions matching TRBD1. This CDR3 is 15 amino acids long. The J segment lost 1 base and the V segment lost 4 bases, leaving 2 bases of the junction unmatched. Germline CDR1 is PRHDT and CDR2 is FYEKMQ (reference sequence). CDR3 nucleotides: TGTGCCAGCAGCTGGGACAGGGGGAGGAACACTGAAGCTTTCTTT. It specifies CASSWDRGRNTEAFF.

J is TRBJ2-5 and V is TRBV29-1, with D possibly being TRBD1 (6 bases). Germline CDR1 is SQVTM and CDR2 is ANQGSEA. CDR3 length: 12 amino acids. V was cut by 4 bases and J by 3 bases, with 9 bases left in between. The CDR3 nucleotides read TGCAGCGTTGTTCCAGGGGAAGAGACCCAGTACTTC. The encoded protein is CSVVPGEETQYF. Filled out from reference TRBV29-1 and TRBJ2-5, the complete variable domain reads SAVISQKPSRDICQRGTSLTIQCQVDSQVTMMFWYRQQPGQSLTLIATANQGSEATYESGFVIDKFPISRPNLTFSTLTVSNMSPEDSSIYLCSVVPGEETQYFGPGTRLLVL.

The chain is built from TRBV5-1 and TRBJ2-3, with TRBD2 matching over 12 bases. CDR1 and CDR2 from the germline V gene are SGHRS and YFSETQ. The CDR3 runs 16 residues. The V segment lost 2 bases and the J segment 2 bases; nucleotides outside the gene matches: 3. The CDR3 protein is CASSFRLAGVTDTQYF. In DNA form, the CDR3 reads TGCGCCAGCAGCTTCCGACTAGCGGGGGTCACAGATACGCAGTATTTT.

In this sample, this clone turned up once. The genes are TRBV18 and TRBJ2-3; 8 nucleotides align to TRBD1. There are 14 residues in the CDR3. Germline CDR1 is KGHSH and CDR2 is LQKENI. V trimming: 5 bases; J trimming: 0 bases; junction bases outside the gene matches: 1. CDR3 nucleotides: TGTGCCAGCTCAAGACAGGGGAGCACAGATACGCAGTATTTT. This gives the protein CASSRQGSTDTQYF. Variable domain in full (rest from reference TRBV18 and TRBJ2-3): NAGVMQNPRHLVRRRGQEARLRCSPMKGHSHVYWYRQLPEEGLKFMVYLQKENIIDESGMPKERFSAEFPKEGPSILRIQQVVRGDSAAYFCASSRQGSTDTQYFGPGTRLTVL.

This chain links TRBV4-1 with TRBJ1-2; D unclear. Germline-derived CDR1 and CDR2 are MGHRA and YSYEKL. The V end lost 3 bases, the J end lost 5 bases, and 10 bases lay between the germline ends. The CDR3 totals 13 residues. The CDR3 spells CASSQPGPYGYTF. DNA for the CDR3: TGCGCCAGCAGCCAGCCGGGTCCTTATGGCTACACCTTC.

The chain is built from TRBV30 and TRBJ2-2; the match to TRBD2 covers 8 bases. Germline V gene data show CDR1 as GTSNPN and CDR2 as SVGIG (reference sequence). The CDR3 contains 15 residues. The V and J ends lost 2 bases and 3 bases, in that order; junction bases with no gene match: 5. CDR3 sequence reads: CAWSKAGGYTGELFF. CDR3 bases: TGTGCCTGGAGTAAGGCGGGGGGATACACCGGGGAGCTGTTTTTT.

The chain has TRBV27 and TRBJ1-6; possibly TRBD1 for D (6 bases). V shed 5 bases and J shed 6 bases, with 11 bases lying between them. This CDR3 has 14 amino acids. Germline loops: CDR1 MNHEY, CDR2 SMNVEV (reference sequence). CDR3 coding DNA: TGTGCCAGCAGTACGGACAGACTTAATTCACCCCTCCACTTT. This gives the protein CASSTDRLNSPLHF.

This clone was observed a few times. This CDR3 is CASSPNRGPYQPQHF. CDR3 DNA sequence: TGTGCCAGCAGCCCAAACAGGGGACCCTATCAGCCCCAGCATTTT. The chain couples TRBV5-6 to TRBJ1-5; TRBD1 agrees at 7 bases. This CDR3 spans 15 amino acids. Germline V lookup: CDR1 SGHDT, CDR2 YYEEEE. Trimming took 4 bases from V and 5 from J; bases not matched to a gene: 9.

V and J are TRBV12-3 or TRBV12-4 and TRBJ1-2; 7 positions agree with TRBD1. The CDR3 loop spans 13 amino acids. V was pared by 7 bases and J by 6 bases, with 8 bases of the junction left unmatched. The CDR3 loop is CASTLDRAHGYTF. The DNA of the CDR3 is TGTGCCAGCACCCTAGACAGGGCCCATGGCTACACCTTC.

The CDR3: CASSKTSGGWDEQFF. CDR3 DNA sequence: TGTGCCAGCAGCAAAACTAGCGGGGGATGGGATGAGCAGTTCTTC. The chain is built from TRBV27 and TRBJ2-1, with 11 bases identical to TRBD2. With V trimmed by 6 bases and J by 8 bases, 9 bases remained unmatched. This CDR3 region has 15 residues. From germline, CDR1 is MNHEY and CDR2 SMNVEV (reference sequence).

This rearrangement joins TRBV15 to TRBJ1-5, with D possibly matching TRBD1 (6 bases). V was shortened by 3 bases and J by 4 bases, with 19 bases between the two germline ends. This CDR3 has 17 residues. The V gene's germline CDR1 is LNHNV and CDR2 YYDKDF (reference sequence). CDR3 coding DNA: TGTGCCACCAGCAGGATGGGGGGGCAGGGCAAGAATCAGCCCCAGCATTTT. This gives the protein CATSRMGGQGKNQPQHF. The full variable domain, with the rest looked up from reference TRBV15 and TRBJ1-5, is DAMVIQNPRYQVTQFGKPVTLSCSQTLNHNVMYWYQQKSSQAPKLLFHYYDKDFNNEADTPDNFQSRRPNTSFCFLDIRSPGLGDTAMYLCATSRMGGQGKNQPQHFGDGTRLSIL.

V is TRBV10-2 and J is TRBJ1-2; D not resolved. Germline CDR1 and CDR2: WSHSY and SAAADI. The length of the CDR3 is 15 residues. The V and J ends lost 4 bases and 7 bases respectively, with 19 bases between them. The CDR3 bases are TGCGCCAGCAGTGGGTCGCCGGGAGCCCTTTCTGGCTACACCTTC. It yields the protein CASSGSPGALSGYTF.

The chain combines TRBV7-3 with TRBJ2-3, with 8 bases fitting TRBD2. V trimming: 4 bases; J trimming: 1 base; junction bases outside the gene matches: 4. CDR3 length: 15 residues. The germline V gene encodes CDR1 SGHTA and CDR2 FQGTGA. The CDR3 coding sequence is TGTGCCAGCAGCTCGGGACTAGGGGGCACAGATACGCAGTATTTT. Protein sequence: CASSSGLGGTDTQYF.

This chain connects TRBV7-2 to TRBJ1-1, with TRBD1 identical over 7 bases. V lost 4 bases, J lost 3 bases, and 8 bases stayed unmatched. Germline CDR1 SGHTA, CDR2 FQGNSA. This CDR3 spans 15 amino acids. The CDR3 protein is CASSSWLGGDTEAFF. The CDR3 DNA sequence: TGTGCCAGCAGCTCCTGGTTAGGGGGCGACACTGAAGCTTTCTTT.

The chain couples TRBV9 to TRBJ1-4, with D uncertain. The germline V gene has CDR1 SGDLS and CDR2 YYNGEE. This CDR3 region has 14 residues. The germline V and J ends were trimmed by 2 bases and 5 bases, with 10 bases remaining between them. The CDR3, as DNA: TGTGCCAGCAGCGTGACTTCCAGAAATGAAAAACTGTTTTTT. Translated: CASSVTSRNEKLFF.

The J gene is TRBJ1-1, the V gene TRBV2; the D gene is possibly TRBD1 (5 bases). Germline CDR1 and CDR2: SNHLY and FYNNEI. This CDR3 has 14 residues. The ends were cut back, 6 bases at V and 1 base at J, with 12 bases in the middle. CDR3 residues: CASSKTVTNTEAFF. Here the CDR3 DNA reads TGTGCCAGCAGCAAGACAGTTACGAACACTGAAGCTTTCTTT.

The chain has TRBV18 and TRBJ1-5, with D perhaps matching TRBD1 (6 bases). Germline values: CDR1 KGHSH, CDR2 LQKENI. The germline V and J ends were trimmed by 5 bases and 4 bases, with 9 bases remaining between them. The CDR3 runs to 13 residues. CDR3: CASSGGLNQPQHF. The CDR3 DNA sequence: TGTGCCAGCTCAGGGGGCCTAAATCAGCCCCAGCATTTT.